This TCR beta chain was sequenced for a study of T cells in Graves' hyperthyroidism and ophthalmopathy. Whole-study context: The authors collected peripheral blood at initial diagnosis, before any treatment.

About this clonotype: Its specificity is not known.

Graves' hyperthyroidism is called stable when ophthalmopathy does not progress within 18 months. Clinical symptoms, serum thyroxine and TRAb, thyroid ultrasound and orbital computed tomography together formed the diagnostic basis. V shed 6 bases and J shed 0 bases, with 9 bases lying between them. The CDR3 runs 13 residues. Germline V CDR1 and CDR2: ENHRY, SYGVKD. RNA transcripts served as the template for amplifying TCR beta CDR3 regions. Primed by the HTBI set, a first-round RT-PCR was run on the TCR CDR3. TCRdb ran MiXCR on the multiplex PCR reads and lists one entry per CDR3 protein. This sample yields around 800,000 distinct CDR3 sequences, of which about two fifths are seen a single time; 7% to 10% belongs to the top ten. Study findings and constraints: Most thyroid clonotypes with frequency above 0.001 were detected in blood.

The specimen was blood. The clonotype comes from a young man with Graves' hyperthyroidism. The chain joins TRBV10-3 to TRBJ2-7; no clear D gene. The CDR3 bases are TGTGCCATCAGCTGGACGGGCTCCTACGAGCAGTACTTC. Translation gives CAISWTGSYEQYF.